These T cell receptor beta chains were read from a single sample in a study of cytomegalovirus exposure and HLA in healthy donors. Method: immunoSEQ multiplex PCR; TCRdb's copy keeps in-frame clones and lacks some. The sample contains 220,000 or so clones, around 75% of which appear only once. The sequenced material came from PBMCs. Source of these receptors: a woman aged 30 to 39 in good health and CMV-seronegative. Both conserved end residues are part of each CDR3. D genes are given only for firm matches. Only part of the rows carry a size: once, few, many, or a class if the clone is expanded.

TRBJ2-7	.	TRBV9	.	TGTGCCAGCAGCGTAGCCGGGGGTCCAACCTACGAGCAGTACTTC	CASSVAGGPTYEQYF
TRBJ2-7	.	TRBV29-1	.	TGCAGCGTTGCGGAGACCGCCGCCTACGAGCAGTACTTC	CSVAETAAYEQYF
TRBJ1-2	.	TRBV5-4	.	TGTGCCAGCAGCCCGGGGGGGGCCAAGGAGGGCTATGGCTACACCTTC	CASSPGGAKEGYGYTF
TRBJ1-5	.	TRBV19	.	TGTGCCAGTAGTAACAGCCCTTATAGCAATCAGCCCCAGCATTTT	CASSNSPYSNQPQHF
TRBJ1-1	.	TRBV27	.	TGTGCCAGCAGTTTAAATGGGGCGGCAACTGAAGCTTTCTTT	CASSLNGAATEAFF
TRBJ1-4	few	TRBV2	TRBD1	TGTGCCAGCGTACCGACAGGGATCGGCGAAAAACTGTTTTTT	CASVPTGIGEKLFF
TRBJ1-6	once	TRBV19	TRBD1	TGTGCCAGTAGTATCCTCGGGACAGGGGGCATGTCACCCCTCCACTTT	CASSILGTGGMSPLHF
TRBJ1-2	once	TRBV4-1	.	TGCGCCAGCACCCCCGGAGGATCAGCTAACTATGGCTACACCTTC	CASTPGGSANYGYTF
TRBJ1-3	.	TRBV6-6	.	TGTGCCAGCAGGCACCAGACTGACTCTGGAAACACCATATATTTT	CASRHQTDSGNTIYF
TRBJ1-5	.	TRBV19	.	TGTGCCAGTAGTATAGGACAGGCTAATCAGCCCCAGCATTTT	CASSIGQANQPQHF
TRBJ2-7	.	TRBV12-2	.	TGTGCAAGTCGCTCGCCAGGGGGGTTCTGCGAGCAGTACTTC	CASRSPGGFCEQYF
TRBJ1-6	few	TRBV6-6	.	TGTGCCAGTCTCCAGGGACTCGGAAATTCACCCCTCCACTTT	CASLQGLGNSPLHF
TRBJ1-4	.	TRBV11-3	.	TGTGCCAGCAGCTCTTACAGGGATGAAAAACTGTTTTTT	CASSSYRDEKLFF
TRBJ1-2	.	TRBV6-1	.	TGTGCCAGCGCATCGACCCCCCGGGAAGGCTACACCTTC	CASASTPREGYTF
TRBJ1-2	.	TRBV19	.	TGTGCCAGTAGAGGACTTAACTATGGCTACACCTTC	CASRGLNYGYTF
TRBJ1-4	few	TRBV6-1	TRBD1	TGTGCCAGCAGTGAAGCTATGGGACAGGGGAATGAAAAACTGTTTTTT	CASSEAMGQGNEKLFF
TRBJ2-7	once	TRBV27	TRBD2	TGTGCCAGCAGCTTACTAGCGGGAGGGCCCTACGAGCAGTACTTC	CASSLLAGGPYEQYF
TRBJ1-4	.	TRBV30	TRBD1	TGTGCCTGGCGCGACAGGGGGAACGAAAAACTGTTTTTT	CAWRDRGNEKLFF
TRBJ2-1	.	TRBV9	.	TGTGCCAGCAGCGTAGTGGCAAACACGGGTGAGCAGTTCTTC	CASSVVANTGEQFF
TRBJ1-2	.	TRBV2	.	TGTGCCAGCAGTGATGTAGTTTTGGACTATGGCTACACCTTC	CASSDVVLDYGYTF
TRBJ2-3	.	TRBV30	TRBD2	TGTGCCTGGAGCGGGGGGGAGGGCCTTTCAGATACGCAGTATTTT	CAWSGGEGLSDTQYF
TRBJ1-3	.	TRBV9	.	TGTGCCAGCACCCTTGGGGGGGGCAGAGGTAACACCATATATTTT	CASTLGGGRGNTIYF